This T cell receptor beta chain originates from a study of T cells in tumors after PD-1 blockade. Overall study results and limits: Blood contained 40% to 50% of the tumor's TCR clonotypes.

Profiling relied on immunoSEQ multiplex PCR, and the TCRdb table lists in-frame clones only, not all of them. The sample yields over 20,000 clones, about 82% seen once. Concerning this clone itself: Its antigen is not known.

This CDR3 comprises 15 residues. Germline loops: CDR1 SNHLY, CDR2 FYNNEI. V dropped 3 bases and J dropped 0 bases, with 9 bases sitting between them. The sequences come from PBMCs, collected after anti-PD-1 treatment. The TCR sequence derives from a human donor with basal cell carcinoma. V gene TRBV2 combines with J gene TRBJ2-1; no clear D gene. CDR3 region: CASSDVRSSYNEQFF. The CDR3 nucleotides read TGTGCCAGCAGTGATGTTCGTAGCTCCTACAATGAGCAGTTCTTC.